These 13 T cell receptor beta chains share one sample of origin, sequenced in a study of shared clonotypes between healthy human individuals. Sequenced by immunoSEQ multiplex PCR; TCRdb stores in-frame clones only, minus some. The sample lists more than 2,000,000 clones, roughly 93% occurring once. Sequences were obtained from naive CD4+ T cells from PBMCs. Described subset: CD45RA+ positively selected. These receptors originate from a young man in good health. Some clones in this sample may be carry-over from other donors' samples.

This chain uses TRBV27 with TRBJ1-5; D unresolved. The CDR3 sequence is 16 residues long. CDR1 and CDR2 (germline): MNHEY, SMNVEV (reference sequence). V lost 8 bases to trimming and J lost 1 base, with 18 bases between them. The CDR3 loop reads CASGEGGGLSNQPQHF. The DNA of the CDR3 is TGTGCCAGCGGGGAAGGAGGAGGTTTGAGCAATCAGCCCCAGCATTTT.

The genes are TRBV6-5 and TRBJ1-2, with D tentatively TRBD1 (5 bases). The CDR3 is made up of 13 amino acids. Germline lookup yields CDR1 MNHEY and CDR2 SVGAGI. V gave up 7 bases and J gave up 10 bases, with 19 bases separating them. CDR3 amino acids: CASINPNAGDYTF. Written as DNA, the CDR3 is TGTGCCAGCATCAACCCGAACGCGGGGGACTACACCTTC.

The V and J genes are TRBV4-1 and TRBJ2-7; D is unclear. Germline CDR1 and CDR2: MGHRA and YSYEKL. The CDR3 is 12 amino acids. V lost 0 bases to trimming and J lost 10 bases, with 10 bases between them. The CDR3 nucleotides are TGCGCCAGCAGCCAAGATGGCCGGAACCAGTACTTC. It codes for CASSQDGRNQYF.

V gene TRBV5-4 combines with J gene TRBJ2-3; TRBD2 aligns across 10 bases. J gave up 3 bases and V 4 bases, and 5 bases lay outside the gene matches. Germline V CDR1 and CDR2: SGHNT, YYREEE (reference sequence). CDR3 length: 15 residues. CDR3 region: CASSPTSGITDTQYF. The CDR3, as DNA: TGTGCCAGCAGCCCTACTAGCGGGATTACAGATACGCAGTATTTT.

The rearrangement joins TRBV6-5 to TRBJ2-7, with 12 bases identical to TRBD2. V dropped 5 bases and J dropped 2; count of bases not matched to a gene: 4. Germline CDR1 is MNHEY and CDR2 is SVGAGI. The CDR3 has 15 residues. CDR3 sequence: CASSNLAGGPYEQYF. For the CDR3, the DNA is TGTGCCAGCAGTAATCTAGCGGGAGGGCCCTACGAGCAGTACTTC.

About this clone: The identical CDR3 is also encoded by other nucleotide sequences in the sample. The rearrangement links TRBV2 to TRBJ1-5, with D uncertain. Looked up from germline, CDR1 is SNHLY and CDR2 is FYNNEI. CDR3 length: 14 residues. V was shortened by 3 bases and J by 2 bases, with 8 bases between the two germline ends. CDR3 region: CASSDRAGNQPQHF. CDR3 in DNA: TGTGCCAGCAGTGACCGGGCGGGCAATCAGCCCCAGCATTTT.

The rearrangement links TRBV6-5 to TRBJ1-5; D unclear. CDR3 length: 15 residues. Trimming took 6 bases from V and 0 from J, leaving 12 bases between them. CDR1 is MNHEY, CDR2 SVGAGI, per germline. CDR3 sequence (DNA): TGTGCCAGCAGCCTCGGTACCTTTAGCAATCAGCCCCAGCATTTT. This gives the protein CASSLGTFSNQPQHF.

The rearrangement uses TRBV20-1 and TRBJ1-1, with D perhaps TRBD1 (5 bases). The CDR3 totals 11 residues. Trimming pared 6 bases from V and 11 bases from J, leaving 16 bases between. Germline-derived CDR1 and CDR2 are DFQATT and SNEGSKA (reference sequence). The CDR3 spells CSAGPQGEAFF. The CDR3 DNA follows: TGCAGTGCCGGACCCCAGGGAGAGGCTTTCTTT.

The chain employs TRBV7-3 and TRBJ2-2; 14 bases match TRBD2. Trimming at V came to 5 bases and at J to 4 bases, leaving 6 bases not matched to a gene. There are 17 residues in the CDR3. Germline-derived CDR1 and CDR2 are SGHTA and FQGTGA. CDR3 residues: CASSQTSGRAGTGELFF. The CDR3 DNA sequence: TGTGCCAGCAGCCAGACTAGCGGGAGGGCCGGCACCGGGGAGCTGTTTTTT.

V usage is TRBV2 and J usage is TRBJ1-5; 7 bases align to TRBD1. Germline V gene lookup returns CDR1 SNHLY and CDR2 FYNNEI. After removal of 10 bases from V and 0 bases from J, the junction contained 3 bases not matched to a gene. CDR3 size: 13 residues. CDR3 DNA: TGTGCCACCCAGGGGGATAGCAATCAGCCCCAGCATTTT. It specifies CATQGDSNQPQHF.

This chain connects TRBV27 to TRBJ1-5; D gene ambiguous. Trimming cost V 5 bases and J 0 bases, with 11 bases left between them. Per the germline V gene, CDR1 is MNHEY and CDR2 is SMNVEV (reference sequence). This CDR3 region has 15 residues. The CDR3 nucleotides are TGTGCCAGCAGTCCCACACAGTATAGCAATCAGCCCCAGCATTTT. Translating gives CASSPTQYSNQPQHF.

About this clone itself: Other DNA sequences of this sample code for an identical CDR3. The chain has TRBV5-1 and TRBJ1-1; TRBD1 aligns across 7 bases. The CDR3 consists of 14 residues. V trimming: 4 bases; J trimming: 1 base; junction bases outside the gene matches: 4. Germline CDR1 and CDR2: SGHRS and YFSETQ. In DNA form, the CDR3 reads TGCGCCAGCAGCCTCGGACAGGAGAACACTGAAGCTTTCTTT. It codes for CASSLGQENTEAFF.

The rearrangement links TRBV19 to TRBJ1-2; 8 bases map to TRBD1. Germline V gives CDR1 LNHDA, CDR2 SQIVND (reference sequence). CDR3 size: 14 residues. V gave up 2 bases and J gave up 7 bases; unmatched junction bases: 6. CDR3 nucleotides: TGTGCCAGTAGTATACTCCGGACAGGGTTTGGCTACACCTTC. As protein: CASSILRTGFGYTF.